One sample yielded the 30 T cell receptor beta chains listed below, sequenced in a study of technical replicates of blood from several donors. Repertoires were generated with immunoSEQ multiplex PCR, while TCRdb's copy carries only in-frame clones and drops some. The sample lists about 86,000 clones; nearly 96% were seen once. The source material was T cells isolated from PBMCs. The receptor set was obtained from a human donor in good health.

The CDR3 DNA reads TGTGCCAGCAGCTTAGGGTCGGGTAGCTATGGCTACACCTTC. Translated: CASSLGSGSYGYTF. The gene calls are TRBV7-9 and TRBJ1-2; D not resolved. Germline V gene sequence: CDR1 SEHNR, CDR2 FQNEAQ (reference sequence). V lost 1 base and J 4 bases, leaving 10 bases between the germline ends. The CDR3 is 14 residues long. The whole variable domain, remainder taken from reference TRBV7-9 and TRBJ1-2, is DTGVSQNPRHKITKRGQNVTFRCDPISEHNRLYWYRQTLGQGPEFLTYFQNEAQLEKSRLLSDRFSAERPKGSFSTLEIQRTEQGDSAMYLCASSLGSGSYGYTFGSGTRLTVV.

The chain has TRBV19 and TRBJ1-1, with D maybe TRBD1 (5 bases). This CDR3 is 15 amino acids long. The V end was cut by 7 bases, the J end by 1 base, with 16 bases between. Germline loops: CDR1 LNHDA, CDR2 SQIVND (reference sequence). In nucleotides, the CDR3 is TGTGCCAGTACCCCCTGGAGGGGAGGGAACACTGAAGCTTTCTTT. Translation: CASTPWRGGNTEAFF. The full variable domain, with the rest looked up from reference TRBV19 and TRBJ1-1, is DGGITQSPKYLFRKEGQNVTLSCEQNLNHDAMYWYRQDPGQGLRLIYYSQIVNDFQKGDIAEGYSVSREKKESFPLTVTSAQKNPTAFYLCASTPWRGGNTEAFFGQGTRLTVV.

The chain links TRBV28 to TRBJ2-1, with 7 bases that match TRBD1. The CDR3 consists of 14 residues. Losses at the gene ends were 1 base for V and 6 bases for J; bases not matched to a gene: 3. Germline lookup yields CDR1 MDHEN and CDR2 SYDVKM. CDR3 in DNA: TGTGCCAGCAGTTTATATGGGACAGTCAATGAGCAGTTCTTC. It is translated as CASSLYGTVNEQFF.

This chain joins TRBV28 and TRBJ2-7; the match to TRBD1 covers 7 bases. Germline CDR1 is MDHEN and CDR2 is SYDVKM. The CDR3 loop spans 13 amino acids. V dropped 6 bases and J dropped 6; count of bases not matched to a gene: 8. This CDR3 reads CASRTYTGVEQYF. In nucleotides, the CDR3 is TGTGCCAGCAGAACCTATACAGGGGTCGAGCAGTACTTC. Supplemented by reference TRBV28 and TRBJ2-7, the full variable domain reads DVKVTQSSRYLVKRTGEKVFLECVQDMDHENMFWYRQDPGLGLRLIYFSYDVKMKEKGDIPEGYSVSREKKERFSLILESASTNQTSMYLCASRTYTGVEQYFGPGTRLTVT.

CDR3 bases: TGTGCCTGGAGTGTACAGGTTCAAACCGAGCAGTACTTC. Protein sequence: CAWSVQVQTEQYF. The V gene is TRBV30, the J gene TRBJ2-7; D perhaps matches TRBD1 (5 bases). Germline CDR1 reads GTSNPN; CDR2 reads SVGIG (reference sequence). The CDR3 length is 13 residues. The V end lost 0 bases, the J end lost 6 bases, and 12 bases lay between the germline ends.

The chain links TRBV4-1 to TRBJ2-1, with 7 positions matching TRBD2. The ends lost 1 base at V and 0 bases at J; junction bases unmatched: 6. This CDR3 is 17 amino acids long. CDR1 and CDR2 (germline): MGHRA, YSYEKL. CDR3 coding DNA: TGCGCCAGCAGCCAAGGCGGGAGCTTCTTCTCCTACAATGAGCAGTTCTTC. Its protein product is CASSQGGSFFSYNEQFF.

This chain joins TRBV27 and TRBJ2-1; TRBD2 aligns across 9 bases. J gave up 2 bases and V 5 bases, and 4 bases lay outside the gene matches. The CDR3 has 15 amino acids. Germline CDR1 is MNHEY and CDR2 is SMNVEV (reference sequence). The DNA for the CDR3 is TGTGCCAGCAGTCCAGCTAGCGGGACCTACAATGAGCAGTTCTTC. Its translation is CASSPASGTYNEQFF.

The genes are TRBV5-6 and TRBJ2-7; D might be TRBD1 (6 bases). CDR3 size: 12 residues. Between the trimmed V and J ends, which lost 4 bases and 3 bases, there was a span of 8 bases. Per the germline V gene, CDR1 is SGHDT and CDR2 is YYEEEE. CDR3 coding DNA: TGTGCCAGCAGCACGGACAGCTACGAGCAGTACTTC. Its protein is CASSTDSYEQYF.

This chain uses TRBV7-2 with TRBJ2-7; possibly TRBD1 for D (5 bases). The CDR3 runs to 16 residues. V lost 4 bases, J lost 4 bases, and 20 bases lay in between. Germline-derived CDR1 and CDR2 are SGHTA and FQGNSA. The CDR3 loop reads CASSSMTDVGKYEQYF. CDR3 sequence (DNA): TGTGCCAGCAGCTCCATGACAGACGTTGGTAAGTACGAGCAGTACTTC.

The V and J genes are TRBV18 and TRBJ1-2; 8 bases fit TRBD1. J lost 3 bases, V lost 1 base, and 7 bases had no gene match. Germline V gene lookup returns CDR1 KGHSH and CDR2 LQKENI. The CDR3 runs 16 residues. As DNA, the CDR3 is TGTGCCAGCTCACCACGACCGACAGGGGCAGACTATGGCTACACCTTC. Translated, it gives CASSPRPTGADYGYTF.

V is TRBV30 and J is TRBJ2-5; D ambiguous. V lost 2 bases to trimming and J lost 2 bases, with 12 bases between them. The CDR3 covers 14 residues. Germline CDR1 reads GTSNPN; CDR2 reads SVGIG (reference sequence). The CDR3 is CAWSIRSIQETQYF. CDR3 sequence (DNA): TGTGCCTGGAGTATCCGGAGTATTCAAGAGACCCAGTACTTC.

The V gene is TRBV11-3, the J gene TRBJ2-4; 11 bases line up with TRBD2. The V and J ends lost 1 base and 2 bases, in that order; junction bases with no gene match: 10. CDR1 is SGHNT and CDR2 is YENEEA in the germline V gene. This CDR3 is 19 amino acids long. CDR3: CASSLAFELAGEPKNIQYF. The DNA for the CDR3 is TGTGCCAGCAGCTTAGCATTCGAACTAGCGGGAGAACCCAAAAACATTCAGTACTTC.

A single count supports this clone. This chain connects TRBV7-9 to TRBJ2-5; 7 nucleotides line up with TRBD1. V trimming: 6 bases; J trimming: 3 bases; junction bases outside the gene matches: 7. The CDR3 covers 14 residues. Per the germline V gene, CDR1 is SEHNR and CDR2 is FQNEAQ (reference sequence). The CDR3, as DNA: TGTGCCAGCAGATTGGGACAGTTAGAAGAGACCCAGTACTTC. This encodes CASRLGQLEETQYF.

The genes are TRBV6-5 and TRBJ2-1, with 8 bases that match TRBD2. The trim removed 4 bases at V and 15 bases at J, leaving 8 bases unmatched. Germline lookup yields CDR1 MNHEY and CDR2 SVGAGI. The CDR3 has 12 residues. DNA of the CDR3: TGTGCCAGCAGTTCCACGGGGGGGCTCGGGTTCTTC. This codes for CASSSTGGLGFF.

The chain is built from TRBV16 and TRBJ2-7; D unclear. V was shortened by 8 bases and J by 6 bases, with 17 bases between the two germline ends. In germline, CDR1 is KGHSY, CDR2 FQNENV. The CDR3 contains 13 residues. CDR3 amino acids: CASRMTGLGEQYF. In DNA form, the CDR3 reads TGTGCCAGCCGAATGACGGGTTTGGGCGAGCAGTACTTC.

This chain joins TRBV27 and TRBJ1-1; D uncertain. V lost 9 bases and J 4 bases, leaving 9 bases between the germline ends. CDR1 MNHEY and CDR2 SMNVEV come from the germline V gene (reference sequence). The length of the CDR3 is 11 residues. The CDR3 region is CASCGFTEAFF. For the CDR3, the DNA is TGTGCCAGTTGCGGGTTCACTGAAGCTTTCTTT.

V and J are TRBV30 and TRBJ1-4; the match to TRBD1 covers 7 bases. From germline, CDR1 is GTSNPN and CDR2 SVGIG (reference sequence). The CDR3 loop spans 14 amino acids. V shed 2 bases and J 6 bases; nucleotides not matched to a gene: 6. CDR3: CAWSKIGGYEKLFF. The CDR3 nucleotides are TGTGCCTGGAGTAAGATAGGGGGCTATGAAAAACTGTTTTTT.

This chain connects TRBV9 to TRBJ1-5; 7 nucleotides agree with TRBD1. CDR3 length equals 15 residues. Germline CDR1 SGDLS, CDR2 YYNGEE. With V trimmed by 0 bases and J by 3 bases, 3 bases remained unmatched. The CDR3 DNA reads TGTGCCAGCAGCGTAGGAGGGGGCAACAATCAGCCCCAGCATTTT. Protein product: CASSVGGGNNQPQHF.

The genes are TRBV30 and TRBJ1-4; the D gene is possibly TRBD1 (5 bases). The germline V and J ends were trimmed by 3 bases and 4 bases, with 9 bases remaining between them. This CDR3 region has 13 residues. Germline V lookup: CDR1 GTSNPN, CDR2 SVGIG (reference sequence). CDR3 residues: CAWRGQGNEKLFF. The CDR3 bases are TGTGCCTGGAGAGGGCAGGGTAATGAAAAACTGTTTTTT.

This clone was picked up one time. V gene TRBV2 combines with J gene TRBJ1-5; 8 bases are a match to TRBD1. Germline loops: CDR1 SNHLY, CDR2 FYNNEI. CDR3 length equals 15 residues. J was trimmed by 5 bases and V by 6 bases; bases with no gene match: 9. This CDR3 reads CASRAGTGRHQPQHF. The CDR3 DNA sequence: TGTGCCAGCAGAGCTGGGACAGGAAGGCATCAGCCCCAGCATTTT. Full variable domain (missing parts from reference TRBV2 and TRBJ1-5): EPEVTQTPSHQVTQMGQEVILRCVPISNHLYFYWYRQILGQKVEFLVSFYNNEISEKSEIFDDQFSVERPDGSNFTLKIRSTKLEDSAMYFCASRAGTGRHQPQHFGDGTRLSIL.

This clone appeared a single time. The chain links TRBV7-8 to TRBJ1-1, with D perhaps matching TRBD1 (5 bases). The CDR3 is made up of 15 amino acids. CDR1 and CDR2 from the germline V gene are SGHVS and FQNEAQ. V was pared by 0 bases and J by 7 bases, with 15 bases between. CDR3 sequence reads: CASSLAANWGLEAFF. CDR3 in DNA: TGTGCCAGCAGCTTAGCGGCTAACTGGGGCCTTGAAGCTTTCTTT.

The chain employs TRBV19 and TRBJ1-1, with a tentative D call TRBD1 (6 bases). Trimming cost V 7 bases and J 5 bases, with 17 bases left between them. The CDR3 extends over 14 amino acids. Germline loops: CDR1 LNHDA, CDR2 SQIVND (reference sequence). The CDR3 loop is CASIRTDGKTEAFF. CDR3 in DNA: TGTGCCAGTATTAGGACAGATGGGAAGACTGAAGCTTTCTTT.

The J gene is TRBJ1-4, the V gene TRBV7-9; D unresolved. V lost 3 bases and J lost 7, with 12 bases in between. Germline V lookup: CDR1 SEHNR, CDR2 FQNEAQ (reference sequence). The CDR3 extends over 14 amino acids. CDR3: CASSFDLTSEKLFF. DNA for the CDR3: TGTGCCAGCAGCTTCGATTTGACAAGTGAAAAACTGTTTTTT. Filled out from reference TRBV7-9 and TRBJ1-4, the complete variable domain reads DTGVSQNPRHKITKRGQNVTFRCDPISEHNRLYWYRQTLGQGPEFLTYFQNEAQLEKSRLLSDRFSAERPKGSFSTLEIQRTEQGDSAMYLCASSFDLTSEKLFFGSGTQLSVL.

This rearrangement joins TRBV4-1 to TRBJ1-4; 7 nucleotides line up with TRBD1. The CDR3 loop spans 16 amino acids. V gave up 1 base and J gave up 6 bases; unmatched junction bases: 8. The germline gives CDR1 MGHRA, CDR2 YSYEKL. CDR3 residues: CASSQGAAGGYEKLFF. The CDR3 nucleotides read TGCGCCAGCAGCCAAGGGGCGGCAGGGGGGTATGAAAAACTGTTTTTT.

The chain joins TRBV5-1 to TRBJ2-7; TRBD1 is a possible D gene (6 bases). The germline CDR1 and CDR2 sequences are SGHRS and YFSETQ. Trimming stripped 5 bases from V and 7 bases from J, with 22 bases between. The CDR3 is 15 amino acids. CDR3 protein: CASRTGPGSDGEQYF. CDR3 DNA: TGCGCCAGCAGGACAGGTCCGGGTTCTGATGGGGAGCAGTACTTC.

This rearrangement joins TRBV5-1 to TRBJ2-5; D not certain. The CDR3 runs to 12 residues. V lost 2 bases, J lost 5 bases, and 7 bases lay in between. Germline V gives CDR1 SGHRS, CDR2 YFSETQ. The CDR3 DNA reads TGCGCCAGCAGCTTTCAGAGGGAGACCCAGTACTTC. Translating it yields CASSFQRETQYF.

The chain joins TRBV5-6 to TRBJ2-7, with D possibly matching TRBD1 (5 bases). Trimming removed 0 bases at V and 0 bases at J, with 10 bases between. Germline CDR1 reads SGHDT; CDR2 reads YYEEEE. The CDR3 is 15 residues long. For the CDR3, the DNA is TGTGCCAGCAGCTTGGGGACATTCTACTCCTACGAGCAGTACTTC. This encodes CASSLGTFYSYEQYF. The complete variable domain, with remaining parts taken from reference TRBV5-6 and TRBJ2-7, reads DAGVTQSPTHLIKTRGQQVTLRCSPKSGHDTVSWYQQALGQGPQFIFQYYEEEERQRGNFPDRFSGHQFPNYSSELNVNALLLGDSALYLCASSLGTFYSYEQYFGPGTRLTVT.

The chain combines TRBV27 with TRBJ2-1; the match to TRBD1 covers 7 bases. The CDR3 length is 14 residues. V lost 6 bases and J lost 6; bases outside the gene matches: 8. From germline, CDR1 is MNHEY and CDR2 SMNVEV (reference sequence). The CDR3 bases are TGTGCCAGCAGCCCCGAACAGGGGTCCAATGAGCAGTTCTTC. Translation gives CASSPEQGSNEQFF.

J is TRBJ1-4 and V is TRBV28; no clear D. The CDR3 runs 14 residues. Germline CDR1 is MDHEN and CDR2 is SYDVKM. V was shortened by 5 bases and J by 6 bases, with 13 bases between the two germline ends. CDR3 nucleotides: TGTGCCAGCAGTCCTCAGCGGATAGATGAAAAACTGTTTTTT. Encoded protein: CASSPQRIDEKLFF.

The chain is built from TRBV7-9 and TRBJ2-3; no reliable D call. Trimming cost V 5 bases and J 0 bases, with 12 bases left between them. The CDR3 has 15 amino acids. The germline gives CDR1 SEHNR, CDR2 FQNEAQ (reference sequence). Here the CDR3 DNA reads TGTGCCAGCAGCCCCTTAACAGCTAGCACAGATACGCAGTATTTT. Protein sequence: CASSPLTASTDTQYF.